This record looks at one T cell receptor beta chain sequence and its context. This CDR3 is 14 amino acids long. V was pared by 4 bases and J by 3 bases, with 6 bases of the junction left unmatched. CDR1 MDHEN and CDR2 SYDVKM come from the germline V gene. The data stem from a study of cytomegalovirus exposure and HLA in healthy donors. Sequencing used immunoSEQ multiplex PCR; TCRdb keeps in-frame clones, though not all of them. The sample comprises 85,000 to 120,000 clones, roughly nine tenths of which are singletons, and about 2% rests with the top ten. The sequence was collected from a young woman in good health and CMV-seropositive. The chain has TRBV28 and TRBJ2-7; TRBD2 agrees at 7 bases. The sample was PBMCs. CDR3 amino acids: CASSWVGGGYEQYF. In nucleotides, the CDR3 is TGTGCCAGCAGTTGGGTGGGGGGGGGCTACGAGCAGTACTTC. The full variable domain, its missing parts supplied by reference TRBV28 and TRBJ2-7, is DVKVTQSSRYLVKRTGEKVFLECVQDMDHENMFWYRQDPGLGLRLIYFSYDVKMKEKGDIPEGYSVSREKKERFSLILESASTNQTSMYLCASSWVGGGYEQYFGPGTRLTVT.